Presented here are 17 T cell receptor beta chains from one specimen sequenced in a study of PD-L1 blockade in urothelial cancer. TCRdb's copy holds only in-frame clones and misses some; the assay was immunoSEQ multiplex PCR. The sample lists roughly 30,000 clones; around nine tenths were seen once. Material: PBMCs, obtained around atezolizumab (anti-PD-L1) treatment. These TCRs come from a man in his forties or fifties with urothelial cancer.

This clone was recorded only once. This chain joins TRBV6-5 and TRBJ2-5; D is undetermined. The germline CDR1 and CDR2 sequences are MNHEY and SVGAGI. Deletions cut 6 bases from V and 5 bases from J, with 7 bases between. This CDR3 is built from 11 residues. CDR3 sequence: CASRSTETQYF. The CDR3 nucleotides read TGTGCCAGCAGATCTACTGAGACCCAGTACTTC.

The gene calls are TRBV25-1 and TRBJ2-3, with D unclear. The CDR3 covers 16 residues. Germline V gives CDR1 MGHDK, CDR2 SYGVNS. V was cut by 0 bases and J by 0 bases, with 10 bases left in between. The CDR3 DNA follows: TGTGCCAGCAGTGAATATCAGGCAACTAGCACAGATACGCAGTATTTT. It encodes CASSEYQATSTDTQYF.

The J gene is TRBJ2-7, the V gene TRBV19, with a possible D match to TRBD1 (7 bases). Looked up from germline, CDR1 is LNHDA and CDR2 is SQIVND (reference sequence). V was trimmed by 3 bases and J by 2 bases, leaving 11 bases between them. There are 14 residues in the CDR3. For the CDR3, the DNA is TGTGCCAGTAGTATGGCAGGGGGGACCTACGAGCAGTACTTC. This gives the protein CASSMAGGTYEQYF.

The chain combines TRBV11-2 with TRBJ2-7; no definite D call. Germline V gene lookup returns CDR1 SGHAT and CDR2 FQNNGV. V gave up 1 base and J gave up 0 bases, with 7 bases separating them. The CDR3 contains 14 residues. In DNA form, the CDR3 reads TGTGCCAGCAGCTTAGTGAAGAGCTCCTACGAGCAGTACTTC. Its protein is CASSLVKSSYEQYF.

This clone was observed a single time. This CDR3 is CASSPLAGGDNEQFF. CDR3 bases: TGTGCCAGCTCACCACTAGCGGGAGGGGACAATGAGCAGTTCTTC. The chain combines TRBV18 with TRBJ2-1; 11 positions match TRBD2. CDR1 is KGHSH and CDR2 is LQKENI in the germline V gene. Unmatched junction bases numbered 1, after V lost 1 base and J lost 5 bases. CDR3 length: 15 residues.

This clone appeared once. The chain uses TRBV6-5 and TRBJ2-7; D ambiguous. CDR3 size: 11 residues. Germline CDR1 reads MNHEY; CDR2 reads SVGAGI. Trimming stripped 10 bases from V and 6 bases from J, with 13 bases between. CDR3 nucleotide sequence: TGTGCCACCCTCAAAATGCGCGAGCAGTACTTC. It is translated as CATLKMREQYF.

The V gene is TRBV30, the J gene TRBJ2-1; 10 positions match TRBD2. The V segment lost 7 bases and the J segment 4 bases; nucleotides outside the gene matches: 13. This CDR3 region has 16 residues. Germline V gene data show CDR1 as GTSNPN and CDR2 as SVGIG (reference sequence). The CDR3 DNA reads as TGTGCCTTGGGCACCCAGCGGGGGGGCTTATACAATGAGCAGTTCTTC. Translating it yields CALGTQRGGLYNEQFF. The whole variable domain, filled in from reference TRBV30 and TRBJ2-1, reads SQTIHQWPATLVQPVGSPLSLECTVEGTSNPNLYWYRQAAGRGLQLLFYSVGIGQISSEVPQNLSASRPQDRQFILSSKKLLLSDSGFYLCALGTQRGGLYNEQFFGPGTRLTVL.

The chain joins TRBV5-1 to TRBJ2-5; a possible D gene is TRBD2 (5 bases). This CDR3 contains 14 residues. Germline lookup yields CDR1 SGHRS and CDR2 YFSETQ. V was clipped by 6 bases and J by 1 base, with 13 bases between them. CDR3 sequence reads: CASTQGRGQETQYF. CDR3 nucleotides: TGCGCCAGCACCCAAGGGAGAGGCCAAGAGACCCAGTACTTC. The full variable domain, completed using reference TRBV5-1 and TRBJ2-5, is KAGVTQTPRYLIKTRGQQVTLSCSPISGHRSVSWYQQTPGQGLQFLFEYFSETQRNKGNFPGRFSGRQFSNSRSEMNVSTLELGDSALYLCASTQGRGQETQYFGPGTRLLVL.

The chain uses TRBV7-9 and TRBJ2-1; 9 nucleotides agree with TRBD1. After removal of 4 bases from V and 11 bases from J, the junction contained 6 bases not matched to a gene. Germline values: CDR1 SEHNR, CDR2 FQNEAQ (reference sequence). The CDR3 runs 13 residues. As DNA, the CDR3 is TGTGCCAGCAGCTCCGGGACAGGGATAAAGCAGTTCTTC. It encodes CASSSGTGIKQFF.

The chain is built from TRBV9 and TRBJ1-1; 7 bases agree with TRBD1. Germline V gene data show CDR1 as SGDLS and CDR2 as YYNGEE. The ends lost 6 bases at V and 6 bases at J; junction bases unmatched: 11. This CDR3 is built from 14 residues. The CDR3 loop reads CASTAGGQNAEAFF. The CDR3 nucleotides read TGTGCCAGCACCGCAGGGGGACAAAACGCTGAAGCTTTCTTT. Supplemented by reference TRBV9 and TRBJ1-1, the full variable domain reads DSGVTQTPKHLITATGQRVTLRCSPRSGDLSVYWYQQSLDQGLQFLIQYYNGEERAKGNILERFSAQQFPDLHSELNLSSLELGDSALYFCASTAGGQNAEAFFGQGTRLTVV.

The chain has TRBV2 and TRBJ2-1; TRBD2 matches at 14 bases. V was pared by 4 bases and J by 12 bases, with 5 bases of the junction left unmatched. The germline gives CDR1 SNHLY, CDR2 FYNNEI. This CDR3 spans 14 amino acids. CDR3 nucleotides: TGTGCCAGCAGTGGGGGACTAGCGGGAGAGGGGCAGTTCTTC. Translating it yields CASSGGLAGEGQFF.

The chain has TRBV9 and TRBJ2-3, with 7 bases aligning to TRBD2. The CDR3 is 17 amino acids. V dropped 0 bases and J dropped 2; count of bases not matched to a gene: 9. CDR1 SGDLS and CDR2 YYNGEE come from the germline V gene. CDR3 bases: TGTGCCAGCAGCGTAGGGAGCGGGGCCTCATCCACAGATACGCAGTATTTT. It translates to CASSVGSGASSTDTQYF.

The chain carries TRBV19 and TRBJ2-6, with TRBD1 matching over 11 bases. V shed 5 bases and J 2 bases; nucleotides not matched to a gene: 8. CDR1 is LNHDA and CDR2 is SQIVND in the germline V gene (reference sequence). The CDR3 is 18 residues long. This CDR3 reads CASSFRDRGYTGANVLTF. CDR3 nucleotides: TGTGCCAGTAGTTTCCGGGACAGGGGGTATACTGGGGCCAACGTCCTGACTTTC.

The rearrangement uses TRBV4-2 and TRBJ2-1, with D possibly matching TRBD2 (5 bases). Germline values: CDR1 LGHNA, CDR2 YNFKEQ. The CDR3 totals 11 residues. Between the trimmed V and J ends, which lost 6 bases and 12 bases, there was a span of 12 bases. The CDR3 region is CASRSREGQFF. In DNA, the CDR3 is TGTGCCAGCAGATCGAGGGAAGGGCAGTTCTTC.

CDR3 loop: CASSYTRTGGETQYF. The CDR3 bases are TGTGCCAGCAGTTATACACGGACAGGGGGCGAGACCCAGTACTTC. J is TRBJ2-5 and V is TRBV2; TRBD1 matches at 11 bases. CDR1 is SNHLY, CDR2 FYNNEI, per germline. The CDR3 covers 15 residues. With 5 bases clipped from V and 5 bases from J, the junction kept 7 bases outside the gene matches.

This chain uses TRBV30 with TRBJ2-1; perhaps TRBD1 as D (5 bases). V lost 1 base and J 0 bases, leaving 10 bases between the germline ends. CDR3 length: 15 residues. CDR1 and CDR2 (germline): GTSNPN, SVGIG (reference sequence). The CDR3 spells CAWSGYRGSYNEQFF. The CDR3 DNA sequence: TGTGCCTGGAGTGGGTATAGGGGCTCCTACAATGAGCAGTTCTTC.

The CDR3 nucleotides are TGCGCCAGCAGCAATCAGTACACAGATACGCAGTATTTT. Translated: CASSNQYTDTQYF. The chain is built from TRBV5-1 and TRBJ2-3; D gene ambiguous. Germline CDR1 and CDR2: SGHRS and YFSETQ. The CDR3 has 13 residues. The germline V and J ends were trimmed by 4 bases and 2 bases, with 8 bases remaining between them.